This TCR beta chain comes out of a study of T cells in Graves' hyperthyroidism and ophthalmopathy. Broader study findings: Ophthalmopathy was predicted by the model a median of approximately 6 months ahead of onset.

About this clonotype: The antigen remains undetermined.

Amplification of TCR beta CDR3 regions was performed using RNA transcripts as template. The HTBI primer set was used in a first-round RT-PCR of the TCR CDR3. TCRdb passed the multiplex PCR reads through MiXCR, listing each CDR3 protein once. The sample has roughly 500,000 distinct CDR3 sequences, 46% seen once. The sequence was collected from an adult woman with Graves' disease, either hyperthyroidism or ophthalmopathy (not recorded which). The sequencing sample was made of peripheral blood or thyroid tissue (not recorded which).

The CDR3 here is CASRSGQGETQYF. Written as DNA, the CDR3 is TGTGCCAGCAGATCGGGACAGGGGGAGACCCAGTACTTC. J is TRBJ2-5 and V is TRBV6-1, with 10 bases lining up with TRBD1. This CDR3 is 13 amino acids long. The germline CDR1 and CDR2 sequences are MNHNS and SASEGT. After removal of 6 bases from V and 5 bases from J, the junction contained 3 bases not matched to a gene.